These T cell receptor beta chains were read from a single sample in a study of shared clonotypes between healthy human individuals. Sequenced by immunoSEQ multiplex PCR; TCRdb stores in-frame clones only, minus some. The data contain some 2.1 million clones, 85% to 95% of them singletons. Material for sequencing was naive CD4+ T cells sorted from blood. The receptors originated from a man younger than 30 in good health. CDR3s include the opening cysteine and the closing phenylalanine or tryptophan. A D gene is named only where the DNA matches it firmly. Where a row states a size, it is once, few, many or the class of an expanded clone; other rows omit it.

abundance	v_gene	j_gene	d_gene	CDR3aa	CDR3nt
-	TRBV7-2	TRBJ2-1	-	CASTRGGSSYNEQFF	TGTGCCAGCACCCGCGGAGGGAGCTCCTACAATGAGCAGTTCTTC
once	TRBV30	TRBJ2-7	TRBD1	CAWSVPPGTGLGQYF	TGTGCCTGGAGTGTACCTCCTGGGACAGGCCTGGGGCAGTACTTC
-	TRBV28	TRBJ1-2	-	CASSYRDRARDGYTF	TGTGCCAGCAGTTACAGGGATAGGGCCCGTGATGGCTACACCTTC
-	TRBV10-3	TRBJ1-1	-	CAAHREGANTEAFF	TGTGCCGCCCACAGGGAAGGGGCGAACACTGAAGCTTTCTTT
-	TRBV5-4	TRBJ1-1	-	CASSLGRTGNTEAFF	TGTGCCAGCAGCTTGGGACGGACGGGGAACACTGAAGCTTTCTTT
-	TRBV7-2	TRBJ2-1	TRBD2	CASSRTSGTNEQFF	TGTGCCAGCAGCCGGACTAGCGGGACTAATGAGCAGTTCTTC
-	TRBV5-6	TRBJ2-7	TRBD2	CASSLAYSGSRPQQYF	TGTGCCAGCAGCTTGGCCTATAGCGGGAGCCGACCCCAGCAGTACTTC
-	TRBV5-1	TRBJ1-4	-	CASSSVQLPGKLFF	TGCGCCAGCAGCTCGGTTCAACTTCCGGGAAAACTGTTTTTT
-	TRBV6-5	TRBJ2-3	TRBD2	CASSTTSGRTDTQYF	TGTGCCAGCAGTACGACTAGCGGGAGGACAGATACGCAGTATTTT
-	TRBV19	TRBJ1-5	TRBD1	CASSIRQGLGSNQPQHF	TGTGCCAGTAGTATCCGACAGGGCCTAGGAAGCAATCAGCCCCAGCATTTT
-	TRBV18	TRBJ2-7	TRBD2	CASSPTSGGAEQYF	TGTGCCAGCTCCCCTACTAGCGGGGGGGCCGAGCAGTACTTC
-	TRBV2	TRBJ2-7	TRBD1	CASRGVGQSPEQYF	TGTGCCAGCAGGGGCGTGGGACAGAGTCCCGAGCAGTACTTC
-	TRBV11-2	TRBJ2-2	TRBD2	CASSHRDYITGELFF	TGTGCCAGCAGCCACCGGGACTATATAACCGGGGAGCTGTTTTTT
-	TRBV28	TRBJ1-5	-	CASGPRSQHF	TGTGCCAGCGGCCCTCGATCCCAGCATTTT
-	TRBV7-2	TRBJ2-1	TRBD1	CASSLGDRDRGEQFF	TGTGCCAGCAGCTTGGGGGACCGGGACAGGGGTGAGCAGTTCTTC
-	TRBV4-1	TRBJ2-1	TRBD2	CASSQGLAGGKFHEQFF	TGCGCCAGCAGCCAAGGGCTAGCGGGGGGGAAATTCCATGAGCAGTTCTTC
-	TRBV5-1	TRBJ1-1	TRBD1	CASSLGQGGTEAFF	TGCGCCAGCAGCTTGGGACAGGGAGGGACTGAAGCTTTCTTT
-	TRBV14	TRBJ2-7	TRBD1	CASSRSTGPFYEQYF	TGTGCCAGCAGCCGCTCGACAGGGCCATTCTACGAGCAGTACTTC
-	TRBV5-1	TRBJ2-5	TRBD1	CASSTRTGETQYF	TGCGCCAGCAGCACCAGGACAGGAGAGACCCAGTACTTC
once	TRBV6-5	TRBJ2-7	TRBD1	CASSSYSGTGRYEQYF	TGTGCCAGCAGTTCGTACTCCGGGACAGGGAGGTACGAGCAGTACTTC
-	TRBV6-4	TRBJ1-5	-	CASSVADNQPQHF	TGTGCCAGCAGTGTGGCAGATAATCAGCCCCAGCATTTT
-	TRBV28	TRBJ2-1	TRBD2	CASSLSPSGGIWNEQFF	TGTGCCAGCAGTTTATCTCCTAGCGGGGGGATATGGAATGAGCAGTTCTTC
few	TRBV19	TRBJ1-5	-	CASSIPVSGQPQHF	TGTGCCAGTAGTATCCCAGTATCGGGGCAGCCCCAGCATTTT
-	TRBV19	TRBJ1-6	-	CASSIVGDSPLHF	TGTGCCAGTAGTATAGTAGGGGATTCACCCCTCCACTTT
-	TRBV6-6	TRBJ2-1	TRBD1	CASSWGQGAYNEQFF	TGTGCCAGCAGTTGGGGACAGGGGGCCTACAATGAGCAGTTCTTC
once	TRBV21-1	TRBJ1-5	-	CAGSDRGRVRQPQHF	TGTGCCGGGTCGGACAGGGGGCGAGTTAGACAGCCCCAGCATTTT
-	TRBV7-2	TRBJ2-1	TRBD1	CASSSPGQGVHNEQFF	TGTGCCAGCAGCTCACCGGGACAGGGGGTCCACAATGAGCAGTTCTTC
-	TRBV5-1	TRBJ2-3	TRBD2	CASSLVIGSGADTQYF	TGCGCCAGCAGCTTGGTCATAGGTAGCGGGGCGGATACGCAGTATTTT
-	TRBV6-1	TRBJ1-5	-	CASSATNSQTTNQPQHF	TGTGCCAGCAGTGCGACAAATTCACAGACGACCAATCAGCCCCAGCATTTT
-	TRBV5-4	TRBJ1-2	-	CASRPGQQGAGGYTF	TGTGCCAGCAGACCCGGGCAGCAAGGAGCGGGTGGCTACACCTTC
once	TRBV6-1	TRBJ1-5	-	CASSEGTANNQPQHF	TGTGCCAGCAGTGAAGGGACGGCGAATAATCAGCCCCAGCATTTT
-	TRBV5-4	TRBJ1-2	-	CASSPNRAYGYTF	TGTGCCAGCAGCCCGAACAGGGCGTATGGCTACACCTTC
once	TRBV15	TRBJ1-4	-	CATSRYSGANEKLFF	TGTGCCACCAGCAGATACAGTGGCGCTAATGAAAAACTGTTTTTT
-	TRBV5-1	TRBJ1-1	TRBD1	CASRPRAGGVGNTEAFF	TGCGCCAGCAGACCGCGGGCAGGGGGCGTGGGGAACACTGAAGCTTTCTTT
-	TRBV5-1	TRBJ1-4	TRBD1	CASSFSTGGFDEKLFF	TGCGCCAGCAGCTTTTCGACAGGGGGGTTTGATGAAAAACTGTTTTTT
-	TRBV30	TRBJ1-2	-	CAWSGTVPYGYTF	TGTGCCTGGAGTGGGACAGTTCCCTATGGCTACACCTTC
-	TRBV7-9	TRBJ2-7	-	CASSFGGYNEQYF	TGTGCCAGCAGCTTTGGGGGTTACAACGAGCAGTACTTC
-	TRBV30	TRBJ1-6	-	CAWSLLPDSPLHF	TGTGCCTGGAGTCTGTTACCTGATTCACCCCTCCACTTT
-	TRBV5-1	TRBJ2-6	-	CASSTGEAGANVLTF	TGCGCCAGCAGCACAGGGGAGGCTGGGGCCAACGTCCTGACTTTC
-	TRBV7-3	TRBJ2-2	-	CASSFGAANTGELFF	TGTGCCAGCAGCTTCGGGGCAGCGAACACCGGGGAGCTGTTTTTT
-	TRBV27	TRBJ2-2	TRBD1	CASSRVGQSNTGELFF	TGTGCCAGCAGCCGCGTGGGACAGTCGAACACCGGGGAGCTGTTTTTT
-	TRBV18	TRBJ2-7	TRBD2	CASSHQGSGASYEQYF	TGTGCCAGCTCACACCAAGGGAGCGGGGCCTCCTACGAGCAGTACTTC
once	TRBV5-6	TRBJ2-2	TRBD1	CASSLQGLANTGELFF	TGTGCCAGCAGCTTACAGGGGCTAGCGAACACCGGGGAGCTGTTTTTT
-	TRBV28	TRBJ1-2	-	CASSLKLVGFVGYTF	TGTGCCAGCTCCCTAAAGCTCGTCGGATTTGTAGGCTACACCTTC
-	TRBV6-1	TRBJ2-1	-	CASTFLQYNEQFF	TGTGCCAGCACATTTTTACAGTACAATGAGCAGTTCTTC
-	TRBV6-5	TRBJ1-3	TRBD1	CASSYLQGGGNTIYF	TGTGCCAGCAGTTATCTGCAGGGGGGTGGAAACACCATATATTTT
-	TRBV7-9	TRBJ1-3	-	CASSLALGLGGNTIYF	TGTGCCAGCAGCTTAGCGCTTGGGCTGGGGGGAAACACCATATATTTT
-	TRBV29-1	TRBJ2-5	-	CSVEGIGETQYF	TGCAGCGTTGAGGGGATCGGTGAGACCCAGTACTTC
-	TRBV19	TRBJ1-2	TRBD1	CASSAPQTGNYGYTF	TGTGCCAGTAGTGCCCCACAGACAGGGAACTATGGCTACACCTTC